Below, one T cell receptor beta chain is given with its context. What it binds is not known. The record originates from a study of T cell repertoires in cytomegalovirus infection. For the study at large: Based on public TCR beta signatures, there were indications of CMV infection and of a matching HLA type.

TCRdb reprocessed the reads via MiXCR and lists one record per CDR3 protein. In the table there are about 480,000 distinct CDR3 sequences, roughly a third of which are singletons. The V and J ends lost 6 bases and 0 bases respectively, with 23 bases between them. This CDR3 is built from 19 residues. Germline V gene lookup returns CDR1 SGHAT and CDR2 FQNNGV. The sequence came from a human donor in good health (CMV status not recorded). Some clones in this sample may be carry-over from other donors' samples. The rearrangement links TRBV11-2 to TRBJ2-2; D perhaps matches TRBD2 (5 bases). Material: cultured PBMCs, obtained from culture after CMV antigen stimulation. CDR3 region: CASSLRKTWRPANTGELFF. The CDR3 DNA reads TGTGCCAGCAGTCTTCGGAAAACATGGAGGCCAGCGAACACCGGGGAGCTGTTTTTT.